A single sample is the source of the 17 T cell receptor beta chains below, sequenced in a study of identical twins. TCRdb passed the 5' RACE reads through MiXCR, listing each CDR3 protein once. The sample lists hundreds of thousands of distinct CDR3 sequences, roughly 6% occurring once. Sequencing was done on a sample of naive T cells sorted from blood. The receptors derive from a man between 18 and 35 years old in good health.

The J gene is TRBJ1-3, the V gene TRBV15; TRBD1 aligns across 7 bases. Germline values: CDR1 LNHNV, CDR2 YYDKDF (reference sequence). The V segment lost 0 bases and the J segment 3 bases; nucleotides outside the gene matches: 14. The CDR3 is made up of 19 amino acids. The CDR3 region has the DNA TGTGCCACCAGCAGAGATCATCGGCCAGGGGGATCGGATGGAAACACCATATATTTT. Its translation is CATSRDHRPGGSDGNTIYF.

In this sample, this clonotype turned up many times. V gene TRBV5-5 combines with J gene TRBJ2-3, with no clear D. V lost 2 bases and J lost 1, with 14 bases in between. The germline V gene encodes CDR1 SGHKS and CDR2 YYEKEE (reference sequence). This CDR3 is 16 amino acids long. The CDR3 spells CASSLGSGSRTDTQYF. CDR3 in DNA: TGTGCCAGCAGCTTAGGATCCGGGTCTCGCACAGATACGCAGTATTTT.

Ten or more counts support this clonotype. V gene TRBV20-1 combines with J gene TRBJ1-1, with 8 bases lining up with TRBD1. The V gene end was trimmed by 5 bases and the J gene end by 1 base; junction bases not matched to a gene: 9. The germline V gene has CDR1 DFQATT and CDR2 SNEGSKA (reference sequence). This CDR3 is 15 amino acids long. CDR3 in amino acids: CSAYILGQANTEAFF. DNA of the CDR3: TGCAGTGCTTATATCTTGGGACAGGCGAACACTGAAGCTTTCTTT.

This clonotype appeared many times. The rearrangement links TRBV6-5 to TRBJ2-3; perhaps TRBD1 as D (6 bases). The V end was cut by 0 bases, the J end by 3 bases, with 10 bases between. The CDR3 is 15 residues long. Germline CDR1 reads MNHEY; CDR2 reads SVGAGI. CDR3 bases: TGTGCCAGCAGTTACTCCGGAGGACAGACAGATACGCAGTATTTT. It codes for CASSYSGGQTDTQYF.

This clonotype showed up many times. The chain couples TRBV29-1 to TRBJ1-1; tentative D call: TRBD1 (5 bases). The germline V and J ends were trimmed by 0 bases and 5 bases, with 10 bases remaining between them. This CDR3 is 13 amino acids long. In germline, CDR1 is SQVTM, CDR2 ANQGSEA. The CDR3 DNA is TGCAGCGTTGAAGAAGTGGGGGGAACTGAAGCTTTCTTT. This translates into CSVEEVGGTEAFF.

This clonotype was seen repeatedly, ten times or more. The chain carries TRBV12-3 or TRBV12-4 and TRBJ1-5; 10 nucleotides align to TRBD1. The CDR3 is 19 residues long. V gave up 3 bases and J gave up 2 bases; unmatched junction bases: 13. Here the CDR3 DNA reads TGTGCCAGCAGTTTGGGGGCGGGACAGGGGTCACGCGGCAATCAGCCCCAGCATTTT. The encoded protein is CASSLGAGQGSRGNQPQHF.

The V call is TRBV27, the J call TRBJ2-3; D is undetermined. Trimming left V 3 bases short and J 10 bases short, with 17 bases between. The CDR3 runs to 14 residues. Germline lookup yields CDR1 MNHEY and CDR2 SMNVEV (reference sequence). The CDR3 bases are TGTGCCAGCAGTTTTAACCAAGGGAAGGGTTCGCAGTATTTT. It specifies CASSFNQGKGSQYF.

This clonotype appeared many times. The CDR3 DNA reads TGCAGTGCCATTACGGGACAGGGAATTAGAGCTAATGAAAAACTGTTTTTT. Residues: CSAITGQGIRANEKLFF. The chain is built from TRBV20-1 and TRBJ1-4, with TRBD1 matching 9 bases. Germline V gene sequence: CDR1 DFQATT, CDR2 SNEGSKA (reference sequence). The length of the CDR3 is 17 residues. J gave up 3 bases and V 6 bases, and 14 bases lay outside the gene matches.

At least ten counts were recorded for this clonotype. The chain uses TRBV20-1 and TRBJ1-5, with D possibly TRBD1 on 5 matching bases. Germline V CDR1 and CDR2: DFQATT, SNEGSKA (reference sequence). V was clipped by 0 bases and J by 4 bases, with 7 bases between them. The CDR3 is 13 amino acids. The chain's CDR3 is CSAREGRNQPQHF. CDR3 nucleotide sequence: TGCAGTGCTAGAGAGGGACGGAATCAGCCCCAGCATTTT.

This clonotype was counted ten times or more. The chain joins TRBV10-3 to TRBJ2-3; unclear D gene. This CDR3 has 13 residues. Germline V gene lookup returns CDR1 ENHRY and CDR2 SYGVKD. Trimming pared 7 bases from V and 0 bases from J, leaving 8 bases between. CDR3 in DNA: TGTGCCATCATGAAACCCAGCACAGATACGCAGTATTTT. Protein: CAIMKPSTDTQYF.

Many counts were recorded for this clonotype. This chain links TRBV12-3 or TRBV12-4 with TRBJ2-1, with TRBD1 matching over 7 bases. The CDR3 consists of 15 residues. V lost 6 bases to trimming and J lost 0 bases; unmatched junction nucleotides: 5. The CDR3 here is CASSSGTVSYNEQFF. The CDR3 nucleotides are TGTGCCAGCAGCTCCGGGACAGTCTCCTACAATGAGCAGTTCTTC.

This clonotype was seen ten or more times. This chain uses TRBV29-1 with TRBJ2-7; 9 positions match TRBD1. Germline V gene sequence: CDR1 SQVTM, CDR2 ANQGSEA. Trimming removed 4 bases from V and 2 bases from J; junction bases left unmatched: 6. The CDR3 totals 14 residues. For the CDR3, the DNA is TGCAGCGTTGGGGGAGGGACAGGGCCCTACGAGCAGTACTTC. This sequence encodes CSVGGGTGPYEQYF.

This clonotype has at least ten counts. This chain links TRBV6-1 with TRBJ2-1; TRBD2 matches 11 bases. Per the germline V gene, CDR1 is MNHNS and CDR2 is SASEGT. The CDR3 spans 13 residues. V trimming: 6 bases; J trimming: 12 bases; junction bases outside the gene matches: 7. CDR3 nucleotides: TGTGCCAGCAGCATTTTAGCGGGAGGGCCGCAGTTCTTC. It specifies CASSILAGGPQFF.

The sample holds many counts of this clonotype. This sequence joins TRBV7-9 and TRBJ2-1; no clear D gene. The CDR3 covers 15 residues. CDR1 is SEHNR, CDR2 FQNEAQ, per germline (reference sequence). V lost 6 bases and J lost 0, with 12 bases in between. The CDR3 DNA reads as TGTGCCAGCAGTTCACGTAGTAGCTCCTACAATGAGCAGTTCTTC. Translating it yields CASSSRSSSYNEQFF.

This clonotype was seen more than once but under ten times. V usage is TRBV5-1 and J usage is TRBJ2-5; 13 positions agree with TRBD2. The CDR3 covers 17 residues. Losses at the gene ends were 2 bases for V and 1 base for J; bases not matched to a gene: 5. In germline, CDR1 is SGHRS, CDR2 YFSETQ. CDR3 sequence reads: CASSFRLAGGLQETQYF. CDR3 nucleotides: TGCGCCAGCAGCTTTAGACTAGCGGGAGGACTCCAAGAGACCCAGTACTTC.

This clonotype appeared many times. The gene calls are TRBV20-1 and TRBJ2-2, with no clear D. Trimming cost V 0 bases and J 4 bases, with 15 bases left between them. Germline loops: CDR1 DFQATT, CDR2 SNEGSKA (reference sequence). This CDR3 is 16 amino acids long. CDR3 protein: CSARDLGSISTGELFF. The DNA of the CDR3 is TGCAGTGCTAGAGATCTCGGGTCCATCTCCACCGGGGAGCTGTTTTTT.

This clonotype was recorded a few times. The rearrangement links TRBV6-2 or TRBV6-3 to TRBJ2-1, with 7 bases matching TRBD2. Germline V gene lookup returns CDR1 MNHEY and CDR2 SVGEGT. This CDR3 spans 17 amino acids. Trimming cost V 0 bases and J 3 bases; bases outside gene matches: 8. CDR3 loop: CASSYSSHGGYYNEQFF. The CDR3 bases are TGTGCCAGCAGTTACTCGAGTCACGGGGGGTACTACAATGAGCAGTTCTTC.